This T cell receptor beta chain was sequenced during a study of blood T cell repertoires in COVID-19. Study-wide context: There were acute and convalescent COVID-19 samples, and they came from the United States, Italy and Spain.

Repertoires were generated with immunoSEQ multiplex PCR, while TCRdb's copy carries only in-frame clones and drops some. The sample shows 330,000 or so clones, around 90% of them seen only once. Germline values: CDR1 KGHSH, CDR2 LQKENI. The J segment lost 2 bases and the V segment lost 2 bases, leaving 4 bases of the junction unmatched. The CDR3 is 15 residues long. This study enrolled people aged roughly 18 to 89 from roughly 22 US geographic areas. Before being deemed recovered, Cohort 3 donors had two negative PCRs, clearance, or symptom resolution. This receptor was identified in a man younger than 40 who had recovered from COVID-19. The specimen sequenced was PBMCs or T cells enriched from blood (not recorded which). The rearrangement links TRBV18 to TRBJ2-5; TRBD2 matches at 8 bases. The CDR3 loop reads CASSPGLAFQETQYF. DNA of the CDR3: TGTGCCAGCTCACCAGGACTAGCTTTTCAAGAGACCCAGTACTTC.